Listed here are 12 T cell receptor beta chains from one sample, sequenced in a study of T-cell reconstitution after alpha-beta-depleted transplantation in children. Unique molecular identifiers were incorporated into the prepared TCRbeta library. Each CDR3 protein gets one entry after TCRdb re-called the PCR reads with MiXCR. The repertoire has 190,000 or so distinct CDR3 sequences, about 6.8% of them found once; the top ten carry approximately 3%. The material was PBMCs from the stem cell graft donor, obtained from the stem cell graft. The receptors shown here come from a human donor who donated a stem cell graft to a child with Wiskott-Aldrich syndrome.

V gene TRBV6-1 combines with J gene TRBJ2-1; 9 nucleotides agree with TRBD2. Germline V lookup: CDR1 MNHNS, CDR2 SASEGT. The ends lost 7 bases at V and 8 bases at J; junction bases unmatched: 15. The CDR3 runs to 16 residues. The CDR3 coding sequence is TGTGCCAGCACCTACCTGCCTGGCGGGAGGGGTTATGAGCAGTTCTTC. It is translated as CASTYLPGGRGYEQFF.

This clonotype showed up many times. The chain is built from TRBV21-1 and TRBJ2-1; TRBD2 is taken as the D call from the table, unchecked against the DNA. TRBV21-1 is annotated as a pseudogene. CDR3 length: 17 residues. The CDR3 loop is CASSNLMTSGGANEQFF. In DNA form, the CDR3 reads TGTGCCAGCAGCAACCTGATGACTAGCGGGGGGGCCAATGAGCAGTTCTTC.

This clonotype has a count of ten or more. DNA for the CDR3: TGTGCCAGCAGCAAAGTCAGGCTCAATCAGCCCCAGCATTTT. It encodes CASSKVRLNQPQHF. J is TRBJ1-5 and V is TRBV21-1. TRBV21-1 is termed a pseudogene. The CDR3 runs to 14 residues.

This clonotype was seen many times. The chain has TRBV12-3 or TRBV12-4 and TRBJ2-2; either TRBD1 or TRBD2 may fit D (5 bases each). V was shortened by 3 bases and J by 0 bases, with 14 bases between the two germline ends. This CDR3 has 17 amino acids. The CDR3 nucleotides read TGTGCCAGCAGTTTTTGGGCAGGGACCTCGAACACCGGGGAGCTGTTTTTT. Protein product: CASSFWAGTSNTGELFF.

This clonotype was counted ten times or more. The chain couples TRBV20-1 to TRBJ2-7; 7 bases map to TRBD1. V lost 2 bases, J lost 5 bases, and 3 bases stayed unmatched. The CDR3 contains 12 residues. Per germline, CDR1 DFQATT and CDR2 SNEGSKA (reference sequence). The CDR3 DNA reads as TGCAGTGCTAGACGACAGGGAAACGAGCAGTACTTC. Amino acids: CSARRQGNEQYF.

This clonotype occurred many times. This chain links TRBV20-1 with TRBJ2-3; 8 bases line up with TRBD2. The CDR3 runs to 15 residues. V gave up 5 bases and J gave up 4 bases; unmatched junction bases: 11. The germline CDR1 and CDR2 sequences are DFQATT and SNEGSKA (reference sequence). CDR3 sequence reads: CSAPNSGAESDTQYF. CDR3 in DNA: TGCAGTGCTCCGAATAGCGGGGCTGAGTCAGATACGCAGTATTTT.

This clonotype was counted many times. V gene TRBV12-3 or TRBV12-4 combines with J gene TRBJ2-5; weak D call: TRBD2 (5 bases). The germline V and J ends were trimmed by 5 bases and 3 bases, with 13 bases remaining between them. This CDR3 is built from 14 residues. CDR3 bases: TGTGCCAGCAGTGCTAGCTACATGAAAGAGACCCAGTACTTC. As protein: CASSASYMKETQYF.

This clonotype was counted at least ten times. The J gene is TRBJ2-7, the V gene TRBV12-3 or TRBV12-4; D may be TRBD1 (6 bases). CDR3 length equals 15 residues. Trimming pared 6 bases from V and 6 bases from J, leaving 21 bases between. CDR3 coding DNA: TGTGCCAGCAGGCAACGGACAGAAGATTTCGTCGAGCAGTACTTC. It translates to CASRQRTEDFVEQYF.

The sample holds a few counts of this clonotype. The chain is built from TRBV5-1 and TRBJ1-4; 9 bases match TRBD1. Looked up from germline, CDR1 is SGHRS and CDR2 is YFSETQ. CDR3 length: 15 residues. The V and J ends lost 3 bases and 8 bases, in that order; junction bases with no gene match: 8. The CDR3 sequence is CASSSWTGVAEKLFF. The CDR3, as DNA: TGCGCCAGCAGCTCCTGGACAGGGGTTGCGGAAAAACTGTTTTTT.

At least ten counts were recorded for this clonotype. The gene calls are TRBV12-3 or TRBV12-4 and TRBJ2-1, with no clear D. This CDR3 spans 13 amino acids. Between the trimmed V and J ends, which lost 5 bases and 0 bases, there was a span of 5 bases. CDR3 amino acids: CASSAHSYNEQFF. Written as DNA, the CDR3 is TGTGCCAGCAGTGCACACTCCTACAATGAGCAGTTCTTC.

The V and J genes are TRBV19 and TRBJ2-2; 8 positions agree with TRBD1. The CDR3 extends over 15 amino acids. The V gene's germline CDR1 is LNHDA and CDR2 SQIVND (reference sequence). With V trimmed by 5 bases and J by 7 bases, 9 bases remained unmatched. The CDR3 reads CASSVRQGKIGELFF. The DNA for the CDR3 is TGTGCCAGTAGTGTCAGACAGGGGAAGATCGGGGAGCTGTTTTTT.

This clonotype was seen ten or more times. The rearrangement joins TRBV7-8 to TRBJ2-7, with TRBD1 matching 9 bases. The germline CDR1 and CDR2 sequences are SGHVS and FQNEAQ. The CDR3 sequence is 15 residues long. J was trimmed by 4 bases and V by 2 bases; bases with no gene match: 6. The CDR3 sequence is CASSLLDRGPYEQYF. Here the CDR3 DNA reads TGTGCCAGCAGCTTACTGGACAGGGGACCTTACGAGCAGTACTTC.